This TCR beta chain was found in a study of blood T cell repertoires in COVID-19 (dated by TCRdb to 2020 to 2022). Background on the whole study: Collaborator samples came from the United States, Italy and Spain and covered acute and convalescent phases of COVID-19. The material from the prospective study consisted of cDNA or gDNA derived from T cells, B-cell-depleted T cells, or PBMCs. The dataset comprised deeply sampled blood TCRbeta repertoires from subjects exposed to, actively infected with, or recovered from COVID-19. A freely available public database, intended as a resource for researchers studying the immune response to SARS-CoV-2, is where the repertoires were released. Samples were obtained from the ongoing ImmuneRACE study (first 160 participants) and from 1,254 subjects provided by 6 global collaborators. Sample metadata almost always included a de-identified subject ID, COVID-19 status, age in years and sex. Where available, HLA class I and class II types were obtained from metadata supplied by the sample provider rather than from assay-based typing. Beyond this particular receptor, the publication reports: The quantity of clinical and demographic metadata differed by source and by participant and was supplied without curation.

In the germline V gene, CDR1 corresponds to SGHTA and CDR2 to FQGNSA. V lost 5 bases and J lost 2 bases, and the count of bases not matched to a germline gene is 9. CDR3 length: 17 amino acids, cysteine to phenylalanine. Here the CDR3 DNA is all that survives: 51 bases in frame from base 1. TCRbeta CDR3 regions were amplified from genomic DNA by means of the immunoSEQ Assay, a bias-controlled multiplex PCR. The authors' analysis ran thus. The number of nucleated cells in each sample was estimated from the amplification of reference gene primers within the assay. To quantify the absolute abundance of each unique TCRbeta CDR3 rearrangement, sequence reads were collapsed and filtered. Productive Simpson clonality was computed per sample as the square root of Simpson's diversity index over productive rearrangements. TCRdb stores this immuneACCESS table with in-frame sequences only. Part of the clones is absent; in the studies checked, under half of the shortfall reflects unresolved V genes, and no reason is known for the rest. The DNA was the basis for D and trimming; V, J and clone size are from that table. The sample profile shows 90,000 to 120,000 clones; approximately 91% of them were found once. 5.1% of the sample lies in the top ten.

In regard to this clone: The antigen this receptor binds is unknown. No qualities accompany the bases; no much larger clone lies one base away.

Whole blood was collected in K2EDTA tubes by collaborating institutions according to the institutions' own protocols. For TCRbeta analysis, collaborator samples were shipped as frozen whole blood, as isolated PBMCs, or as DNA extracted from either sample type. The rearrangement combines TRBV7-2 with TRBJ2-7; TRBD2 aligns with 13 central bases. Material: peripheral blood. The TCR was taken from a human donor in a cohort sampled during active COVID-19. The CDR3 protein: CASSPTSGLAGTYEQYF. The DNA sequence follows: TGTGCCAGCAGCCCCACATCGGGACTAGCGGGGACCTACGAGCAGTACTTC.